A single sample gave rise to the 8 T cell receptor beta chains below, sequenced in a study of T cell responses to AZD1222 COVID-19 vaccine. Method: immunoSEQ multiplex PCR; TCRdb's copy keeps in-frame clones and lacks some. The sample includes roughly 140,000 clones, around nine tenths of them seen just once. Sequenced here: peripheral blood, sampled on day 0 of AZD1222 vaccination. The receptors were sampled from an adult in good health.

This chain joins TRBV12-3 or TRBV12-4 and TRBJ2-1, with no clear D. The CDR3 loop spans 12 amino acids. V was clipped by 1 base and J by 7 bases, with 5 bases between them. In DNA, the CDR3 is TGTGCCAGCAGTTTAGGGGTAAATGAGCAGTTCTTC. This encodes CASSLGVNEQFF.

In nucleotides, the CDR3 is TGTGCCAGCAGTCCGCGAACGGGGGGGCTACTACTGTTCTACGAGCAGTACTTC. As protein: CASSPRTGGLLLFYEQYF. The J gene is TRBJ2-7, the V gene TRBV27; the match to TRBD2 covers 8 bases. Germline values: CDR1 MNHEY, CDR2 SMNVEV (reference sequence). The CDR3 has 18 amino acids. J gave up 3 bases and V 5 bases, and 18 bases lay outside the gene matches.

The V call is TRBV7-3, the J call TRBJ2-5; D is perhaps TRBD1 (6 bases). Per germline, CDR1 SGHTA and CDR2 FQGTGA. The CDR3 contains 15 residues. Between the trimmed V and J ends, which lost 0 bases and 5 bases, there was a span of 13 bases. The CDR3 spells CASSLTIHQGETQYF. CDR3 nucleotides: TGTGCCAGCAGCTTAACGATACATCAGGGGGAGACCCAGTACTTC.

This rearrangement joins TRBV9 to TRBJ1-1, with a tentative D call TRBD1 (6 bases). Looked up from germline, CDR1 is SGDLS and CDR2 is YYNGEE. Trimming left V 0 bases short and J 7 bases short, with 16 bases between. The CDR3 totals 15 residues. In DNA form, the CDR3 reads TGTGCCAGCAGCGTAGACTTCGGGGGCAAGGGTGAAGCTTTCTTT. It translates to CASSVDFGGKGEAFF.

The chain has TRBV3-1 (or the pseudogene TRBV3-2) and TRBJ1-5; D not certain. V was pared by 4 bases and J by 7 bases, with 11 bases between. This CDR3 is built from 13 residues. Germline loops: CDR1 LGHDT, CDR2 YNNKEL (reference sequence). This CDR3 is CASSLTPRQPQHF. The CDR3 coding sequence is TGTGCCAGCAGCCTAACCCCAAGGCAGCCCCAGCATTTT.

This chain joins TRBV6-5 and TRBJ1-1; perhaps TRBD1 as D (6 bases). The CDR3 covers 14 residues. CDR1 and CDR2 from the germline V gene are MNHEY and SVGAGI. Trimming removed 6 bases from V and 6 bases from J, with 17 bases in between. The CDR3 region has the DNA TGTGCCAGCAGGACCGGGACAACCAGGGCTGAAGCTTTCTTT. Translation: CASRTGTTRAEAFF.

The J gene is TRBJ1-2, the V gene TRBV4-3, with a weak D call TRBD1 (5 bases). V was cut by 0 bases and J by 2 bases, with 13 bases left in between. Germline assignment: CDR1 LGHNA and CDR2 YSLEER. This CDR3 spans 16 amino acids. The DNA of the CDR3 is TGCGCCAGCAGCCAAGAGAGAGGGGCTATAAACTATGGCTACACCTTC. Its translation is CASSQERGAINYGYTF.

CDR3 sequence (DNA): TGTGCCAGCAGCACTGGAGGGACCACTGAAGCTTTCTTT. Residues: CASSTGGTTEAFF. The chain links TRBV16 to TRBJ1-1; TRBD1 is a possible D gene (5 bases). This CDR3 has 13 amino acids. Germline-derived CDR1 and CDR2 are KGHSY and FQNENV. V lost 5 bases, J lost 4 bases, and 11 bases lay in between.